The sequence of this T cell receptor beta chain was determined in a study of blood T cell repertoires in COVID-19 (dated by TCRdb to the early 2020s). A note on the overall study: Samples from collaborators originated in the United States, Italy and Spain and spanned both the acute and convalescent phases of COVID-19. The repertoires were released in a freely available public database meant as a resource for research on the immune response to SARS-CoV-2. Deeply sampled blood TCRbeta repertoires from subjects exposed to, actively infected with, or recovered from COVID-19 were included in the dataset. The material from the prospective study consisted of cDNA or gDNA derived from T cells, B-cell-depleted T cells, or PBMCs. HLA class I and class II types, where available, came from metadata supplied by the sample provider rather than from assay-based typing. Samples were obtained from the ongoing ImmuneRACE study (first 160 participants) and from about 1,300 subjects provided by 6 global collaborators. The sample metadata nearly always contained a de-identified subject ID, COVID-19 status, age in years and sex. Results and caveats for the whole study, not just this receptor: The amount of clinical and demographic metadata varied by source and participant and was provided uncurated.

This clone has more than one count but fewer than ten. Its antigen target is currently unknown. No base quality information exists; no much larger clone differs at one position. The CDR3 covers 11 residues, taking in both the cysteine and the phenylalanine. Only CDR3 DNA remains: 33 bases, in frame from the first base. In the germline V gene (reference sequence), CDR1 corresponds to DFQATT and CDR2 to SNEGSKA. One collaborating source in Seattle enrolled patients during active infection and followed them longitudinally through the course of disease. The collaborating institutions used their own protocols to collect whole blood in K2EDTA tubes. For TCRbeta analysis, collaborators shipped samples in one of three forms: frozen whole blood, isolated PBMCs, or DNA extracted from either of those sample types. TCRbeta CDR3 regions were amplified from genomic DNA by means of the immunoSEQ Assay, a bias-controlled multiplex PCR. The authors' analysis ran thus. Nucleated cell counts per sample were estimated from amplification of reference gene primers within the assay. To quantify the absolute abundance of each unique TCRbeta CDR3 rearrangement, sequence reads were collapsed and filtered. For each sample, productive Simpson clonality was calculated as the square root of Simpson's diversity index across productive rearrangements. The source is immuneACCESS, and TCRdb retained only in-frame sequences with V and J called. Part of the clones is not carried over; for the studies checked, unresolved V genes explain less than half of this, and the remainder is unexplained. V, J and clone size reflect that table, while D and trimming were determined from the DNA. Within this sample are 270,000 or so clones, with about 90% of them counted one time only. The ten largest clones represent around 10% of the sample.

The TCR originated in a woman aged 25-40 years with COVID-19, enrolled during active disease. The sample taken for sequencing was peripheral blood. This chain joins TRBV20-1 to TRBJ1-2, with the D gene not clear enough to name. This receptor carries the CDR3 CSVPSNYGYTF. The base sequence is TGCAGCGTCCCCTCTAACTATGGCTACACCTTC.